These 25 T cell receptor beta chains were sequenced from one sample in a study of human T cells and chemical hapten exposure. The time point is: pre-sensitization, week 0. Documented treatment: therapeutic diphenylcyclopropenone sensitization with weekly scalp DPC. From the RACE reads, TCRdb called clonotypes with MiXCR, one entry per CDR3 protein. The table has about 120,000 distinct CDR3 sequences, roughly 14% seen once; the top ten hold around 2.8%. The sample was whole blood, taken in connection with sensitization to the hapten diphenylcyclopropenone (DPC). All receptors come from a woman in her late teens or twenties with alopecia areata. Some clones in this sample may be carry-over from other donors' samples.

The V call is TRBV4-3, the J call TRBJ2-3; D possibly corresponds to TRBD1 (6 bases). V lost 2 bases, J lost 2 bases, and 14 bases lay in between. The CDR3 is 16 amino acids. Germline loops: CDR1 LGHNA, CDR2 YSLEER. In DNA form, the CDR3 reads TGCGCCAGCAGCCAATCCTTGACAGGTTCCACAGATACGCAGTATTTT. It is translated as CASSQSLTGSTDTQYF.

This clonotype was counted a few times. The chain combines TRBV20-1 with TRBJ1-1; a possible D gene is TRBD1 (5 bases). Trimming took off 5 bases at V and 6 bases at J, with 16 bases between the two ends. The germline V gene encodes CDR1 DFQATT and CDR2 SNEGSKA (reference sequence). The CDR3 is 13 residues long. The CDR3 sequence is CSAYRDVGAEAFF. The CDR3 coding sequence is TGCAGTGCTTACCGGGACGTTGGCGCTGAAGCTTTCTTT.

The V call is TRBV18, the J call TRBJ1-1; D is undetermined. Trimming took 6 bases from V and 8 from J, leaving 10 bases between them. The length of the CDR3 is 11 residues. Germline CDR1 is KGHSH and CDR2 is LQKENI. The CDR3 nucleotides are TGTGCCAGCTCTCAAGGTGGGGAAGCTTTCTTT. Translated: CASSQGGEAFF.

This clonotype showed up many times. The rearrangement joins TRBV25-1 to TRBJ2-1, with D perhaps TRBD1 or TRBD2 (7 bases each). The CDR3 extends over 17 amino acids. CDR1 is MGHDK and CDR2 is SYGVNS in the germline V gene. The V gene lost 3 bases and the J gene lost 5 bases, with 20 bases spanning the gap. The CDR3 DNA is TGTGCCAGCAGTGAGTTGACAGGGAGGGGAAAGGACAATGAGCAGTTCTTC. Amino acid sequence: CASSELTGRGKDNEQFF.

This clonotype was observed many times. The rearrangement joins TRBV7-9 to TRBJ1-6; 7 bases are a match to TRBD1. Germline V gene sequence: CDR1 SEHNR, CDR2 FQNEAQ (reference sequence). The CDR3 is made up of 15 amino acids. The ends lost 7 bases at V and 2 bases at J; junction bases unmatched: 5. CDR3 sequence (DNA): TGTGCCAGCACCCCGGGGACAGCCTATAATTCACCCCTCCACTTT. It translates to CASTPGTAYNSPLHF.

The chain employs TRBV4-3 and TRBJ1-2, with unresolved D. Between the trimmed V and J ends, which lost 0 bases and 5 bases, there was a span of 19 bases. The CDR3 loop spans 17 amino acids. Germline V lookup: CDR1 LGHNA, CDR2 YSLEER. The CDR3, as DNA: TGCGCCAGCAGCCAAGATTTGGGAACAATCGGGATTTATGGCTACACCTTC. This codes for CASSQDLGTIGIYGYTF.

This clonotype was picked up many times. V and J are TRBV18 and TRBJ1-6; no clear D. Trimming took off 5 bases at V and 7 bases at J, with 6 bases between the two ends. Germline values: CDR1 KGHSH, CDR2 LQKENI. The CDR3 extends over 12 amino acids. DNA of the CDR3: TGTGCCAGCTCATTTCAAAATTCACCCCTCCACTTT. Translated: CASSFQNSPLHF.

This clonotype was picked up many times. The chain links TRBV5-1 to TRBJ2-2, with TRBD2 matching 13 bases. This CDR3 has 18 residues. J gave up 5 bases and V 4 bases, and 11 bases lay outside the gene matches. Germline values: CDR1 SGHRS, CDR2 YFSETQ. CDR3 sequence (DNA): TGCGCCAGCAGCCCGGGACTAGCGGGGCGATCATTGACCGGGGAGCTGTTTTTT. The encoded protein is CASSPGLAGRSLTGELFF.

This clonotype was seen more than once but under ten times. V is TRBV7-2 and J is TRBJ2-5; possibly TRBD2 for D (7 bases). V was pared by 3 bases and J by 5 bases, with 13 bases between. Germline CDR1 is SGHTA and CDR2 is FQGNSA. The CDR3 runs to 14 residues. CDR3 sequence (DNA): TGTGCCAGCAGCTTCCGGGGGGCCCTGGAGACCCAGTACTTC. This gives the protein CASSFRGALETQYF.

The CDR3 DNA sequence: TGTGCCAGTAGCACCCGCCTGAGGGGGGCCCTCTATGGCTACACCTTC. This translates into CASSTRLRGALYGYTF. The rearrangement joins TRBV19 to TRBJ1-2; possibly TRBD1 for D (6 bases). The V end was cut by 6 bases, the J end by 4 bases, with 21 bases between. The germline V gene has CDR1 LNHDA and CDR2 SQIVND (reference sequence). The CDR3 sequence is 16 residues long.

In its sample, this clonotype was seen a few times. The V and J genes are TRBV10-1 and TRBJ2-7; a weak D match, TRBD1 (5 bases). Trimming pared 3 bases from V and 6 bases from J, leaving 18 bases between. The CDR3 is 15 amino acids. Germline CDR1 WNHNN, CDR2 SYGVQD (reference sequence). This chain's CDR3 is CASSEPGLPYREQYF. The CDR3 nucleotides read TGCGCCAGCAGTGAACCAGGGCTTCCTTACCGCGAGCAGTACTTC.

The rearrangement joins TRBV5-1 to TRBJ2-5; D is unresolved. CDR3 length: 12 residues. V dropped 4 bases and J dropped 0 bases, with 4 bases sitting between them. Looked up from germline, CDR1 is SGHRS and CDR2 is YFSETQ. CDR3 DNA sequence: TGCGCCAGCAGCCAAGACCAAGAGACCCAGTACTTC. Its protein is CASSQDQETQYF.

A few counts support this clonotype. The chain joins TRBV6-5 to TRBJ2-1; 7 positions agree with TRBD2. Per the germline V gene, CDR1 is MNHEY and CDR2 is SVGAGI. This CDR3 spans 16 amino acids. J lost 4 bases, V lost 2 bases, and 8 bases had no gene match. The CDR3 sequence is CASSYPVNSGYNEQFF. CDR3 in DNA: TGTGCCAGCAGTTACCCGGTTAATAGCGGGTACAATGAGCAGTTCTTC.

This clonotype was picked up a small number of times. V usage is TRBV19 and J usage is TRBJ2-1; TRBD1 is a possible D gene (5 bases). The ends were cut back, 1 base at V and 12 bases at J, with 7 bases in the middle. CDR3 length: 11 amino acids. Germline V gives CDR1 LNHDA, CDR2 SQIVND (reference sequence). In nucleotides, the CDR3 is TGTGCCAGTAGTATAGGAAGGGGGCAGTTCTTC. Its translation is CASSIGRGQFF. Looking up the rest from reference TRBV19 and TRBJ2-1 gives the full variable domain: DGGITQSPKYLFRKEGQNVTLSCEQNLNHDAMYWYRQDPGQGLRLIYYSQIVNDFQKGDIAEGYSVSREKKESFPLTVTSAQKNPTAFYLCASSIGRGQFFGPGTRLTVL.

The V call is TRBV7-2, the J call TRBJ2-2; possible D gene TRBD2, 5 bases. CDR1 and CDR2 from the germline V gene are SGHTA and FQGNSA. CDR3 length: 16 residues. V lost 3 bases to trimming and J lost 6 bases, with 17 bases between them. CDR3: CASSFTGPGGSGELFF. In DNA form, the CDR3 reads TGTGCCAGCAGCTTTACCGGGCCCGGAGGTTCCGGGGAGCTGTTTTTT.

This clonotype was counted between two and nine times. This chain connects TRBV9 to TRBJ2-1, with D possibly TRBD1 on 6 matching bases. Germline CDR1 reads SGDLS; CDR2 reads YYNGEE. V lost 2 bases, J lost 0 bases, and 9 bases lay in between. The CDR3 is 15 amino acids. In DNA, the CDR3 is TGTGCCAGCAGCGTTTTGGACAGCTCCTACAATGAGCAGTTCTTC. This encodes CASSVLDSSYNEQFF.

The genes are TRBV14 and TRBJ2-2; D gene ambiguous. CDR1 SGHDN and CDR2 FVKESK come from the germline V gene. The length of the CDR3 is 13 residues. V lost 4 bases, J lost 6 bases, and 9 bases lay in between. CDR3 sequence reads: CASSPVLSGELFF. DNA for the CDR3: TGTGCCAGCAGCCCCGTTTTGTCCGGGGAGCTGTTTTTT.

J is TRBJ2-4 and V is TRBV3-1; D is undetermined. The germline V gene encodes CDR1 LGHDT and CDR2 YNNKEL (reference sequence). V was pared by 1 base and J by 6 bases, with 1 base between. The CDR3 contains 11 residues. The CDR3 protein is CASSQVNIQYF. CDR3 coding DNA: TGTGCCAGCAGCCAAGTAAACATTCAGTACTTC.

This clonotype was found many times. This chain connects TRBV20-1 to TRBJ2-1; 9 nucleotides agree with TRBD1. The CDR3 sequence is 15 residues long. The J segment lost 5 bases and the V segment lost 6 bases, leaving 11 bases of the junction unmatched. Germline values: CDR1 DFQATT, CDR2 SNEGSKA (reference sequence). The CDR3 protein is CSAQTGGLTHNEQFF. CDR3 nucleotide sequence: TGCAGTGCCCAAACAGGGGGCCTGACCCACAATGAGCAGTTCTTC.

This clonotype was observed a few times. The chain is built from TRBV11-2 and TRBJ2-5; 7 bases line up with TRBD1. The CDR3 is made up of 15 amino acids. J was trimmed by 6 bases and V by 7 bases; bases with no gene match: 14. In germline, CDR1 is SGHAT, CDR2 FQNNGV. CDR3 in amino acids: CASNLGGQGRKTQYF. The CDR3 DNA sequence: TGTGCCAGCAATCTAGGGGGCCAGGGGCGAAAGACCCAGTACTTC.

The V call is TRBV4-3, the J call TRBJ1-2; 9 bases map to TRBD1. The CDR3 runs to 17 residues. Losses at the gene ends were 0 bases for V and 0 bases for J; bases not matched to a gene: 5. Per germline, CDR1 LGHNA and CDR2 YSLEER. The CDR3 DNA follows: TGCGCCAGCAGCCAAGATCTGGGGACAGGGACTAACTATGGCTACACCTTC. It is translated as CASSQDLGTGTNYGYTF.

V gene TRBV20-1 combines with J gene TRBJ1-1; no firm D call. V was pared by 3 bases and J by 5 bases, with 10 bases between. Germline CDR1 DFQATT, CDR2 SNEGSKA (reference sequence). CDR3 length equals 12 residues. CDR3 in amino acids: CSARKKRTEAFF. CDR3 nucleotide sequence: TGCAGTGCTAGGAAAAAGAGGACTGAAGCTTTCTTT.

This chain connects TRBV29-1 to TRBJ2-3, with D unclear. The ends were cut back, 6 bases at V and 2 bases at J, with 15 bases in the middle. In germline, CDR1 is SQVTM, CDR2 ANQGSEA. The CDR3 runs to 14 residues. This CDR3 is CSVMWGLNTDTQYF. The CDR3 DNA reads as TGCAGCGTCATGTGGGGTCTAAACACAGATACGCAGTATTTT.

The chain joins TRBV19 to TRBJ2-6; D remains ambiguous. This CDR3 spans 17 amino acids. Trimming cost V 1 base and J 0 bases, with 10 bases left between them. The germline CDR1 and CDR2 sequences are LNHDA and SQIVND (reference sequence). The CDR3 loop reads CASSIGTSFSGANVLTF. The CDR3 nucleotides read TGTGCCAGTAGTATAGGGACGAGTTTCTCTGGGGCCAACGTCCTGACTTTC.

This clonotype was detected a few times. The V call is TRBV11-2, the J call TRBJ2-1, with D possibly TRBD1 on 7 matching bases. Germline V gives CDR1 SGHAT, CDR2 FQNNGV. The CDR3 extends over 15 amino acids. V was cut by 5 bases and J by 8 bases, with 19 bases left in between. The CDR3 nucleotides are TGTGCCAGCAGCCCCGGGGCAGGGGGAGGAGATGAGCAGTTCTTC. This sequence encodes CASSPGAGGGDEQFF. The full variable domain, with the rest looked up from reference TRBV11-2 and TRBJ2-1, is EAGVAQSPRYKIIEKRQSVAFWCNPISGHATLYWYQQILGQGPKLLIQFQNNGVVDDSQLPKDRFSAERLKGVDSTLKIQPAKLEDSAVYLCASSPGAGGGDEQFFGPGTRLTVL.